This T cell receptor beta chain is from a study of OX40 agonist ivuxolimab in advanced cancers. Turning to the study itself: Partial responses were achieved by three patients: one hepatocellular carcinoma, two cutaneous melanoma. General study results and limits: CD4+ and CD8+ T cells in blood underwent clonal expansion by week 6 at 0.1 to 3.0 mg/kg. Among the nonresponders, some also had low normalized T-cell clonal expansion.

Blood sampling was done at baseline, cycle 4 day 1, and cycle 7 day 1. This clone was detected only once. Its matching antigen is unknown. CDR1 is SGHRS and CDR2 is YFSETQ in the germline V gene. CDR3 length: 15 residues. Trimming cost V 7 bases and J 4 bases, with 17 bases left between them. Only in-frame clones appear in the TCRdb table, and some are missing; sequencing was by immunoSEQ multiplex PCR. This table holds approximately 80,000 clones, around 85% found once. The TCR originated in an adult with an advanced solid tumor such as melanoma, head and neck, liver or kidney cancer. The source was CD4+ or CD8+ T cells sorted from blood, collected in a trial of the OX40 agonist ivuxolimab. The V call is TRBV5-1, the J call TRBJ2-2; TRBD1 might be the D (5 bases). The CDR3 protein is CASQIQGGVTGELFF. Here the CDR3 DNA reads TGCGCCAGCCAAATCCAGGGTGGAGTCACCGGGGAGCTGTTTTTT.